The 7 T cell receptor beta chains below come from one sample, sequenced in a study of cytomegalovirus exposure and HLA in healthy donors (dated by TCRdb to 2016 to 2017). Library method: the immunoSEQ multiplex PCR assay. The multiplex PCR relied on a mix of 60 forward primers for TCR Vbeta segments and 13 reverse primers for TCR Jbeta segments. Not all clones reach the TCRdb copy of this immuneACCESS table, which keeps in-frame sequences only. Checked studies attribute under half of the gap to unresolved V genes and leave the rest unexplained. The sample records 110,000 to 150,000 clones, approximately 70% of which are singletons. Roughly 1.9% of the sample comes from the top ten. The material sequenced was PBMCs. These receptors all stem from an older woman in good health and CMV-seropositive.

The chain uses TRBV21-1 and TRBJ1-1; the table's D call, TRBD1, has no DNA check behind it. TRBV21-1 counts as a pseudogene. The CDR3 is 14 residues long. CDR3 bases: TGTGCCAGCAGCAAAGATAACAGGAACACTGAAGCTTTCTTT. Protein: CASSKDNRNTEAFF.

This clone was counted only a few times. V and J are TRBV5-1 and TRBJ1-4; 9 bases line up with TRBD1. Germline V gene lookup returns CDR1 SGHRS and CDR2 YFSETQ. Germline trimming cut 3 bases from V and 8 bases from J; bases unmatched to any gene: 5. CDR3 length equals 14 residues. The CDR3 region is CASSYGQGSEKLFF. CDR3 bases: TGCGCCAGCAGCTACGGACAGGGGAGCGAAAAACTGTTTTTT.

The genes are TRBV5-1 and TRBJ2-5, with TRBD2 identical over 8 bases. The CDR3 spans 15 residues. Germline loops: CDR1 SGHRS, CDR2 YFSETQ. V shed 5 bases and J 5 bases; nucleotides not matched to a gene: 11. The chain's CDR3 is CASSWSRGAQETQYF. DNA for the CDR3: TGCGCCAGCAGTTGGTCGCGGGGGGCGCAGGAGACCCAGTACTTC.

The J gene is TRBJ1-2, the V gene TRBV9; D is unresolved. CDR3 size: 14 residues. Trimming pared 2 bases from V and 1 base from J, leaving 9 bases between. Germline V gene sequence: CDR1 SGDLS, CDR2 YYNGEE. The CDR3 region has the DNA TGTGCCAGCAGCGTTCAGGCAAGTAACTATGGCTACACCTTC. The encoded protein is CASSVQASNYGYTF.

The chain has TRBV4-1 and TRBJ1-2; D perhaps matches TRBD1 (6 bases). With 1 base removed from V and 11 bases from J, the gap between germline ends came to 8 bases. The CDR3 consists of 11 residues. The germline CDR1 and CDR2 sequences are MGHRA and YSYEKL. CDR3 region: CASSQVDRYTF. The DNA for the CDR3 is TGCGCCAGCAGCCAAGTGGACAGATACACCTTC.

This clone was detected a few times. This rearrangement joins TRBV2 to TRBJ2-3, with D maybe TRBD2 (5 bases). From germline, CDR1 is SNHLY and CDR2 FYNNEI. The CDR3 has 14 amino acids. Trimming pared 4 bases from V and 4 bases from J, leaving 12 bases between. The CDR3 DNA reads TGTGCCAGCAGTGCAACGGGGATCGCAGATACGCAGTATTTT. It specifies CASSATGIADTQYF.

V gene TRBV6-1 combines with J gene TRBJ1-2; D unresolved. V was clipped by 2 bases and J by 5 bases, with 9 bases between them. Germline V gene sequence: CDR1 MNHNS, CDR2 SASEGT. The CDR3 covers 13 residues. CDR3 residues: CASSEKESYGYTF. The CDR3 DNA reads as TGTGCCAGCAGTGAAAAGGAGAGTTATGGCTACACCTTC.